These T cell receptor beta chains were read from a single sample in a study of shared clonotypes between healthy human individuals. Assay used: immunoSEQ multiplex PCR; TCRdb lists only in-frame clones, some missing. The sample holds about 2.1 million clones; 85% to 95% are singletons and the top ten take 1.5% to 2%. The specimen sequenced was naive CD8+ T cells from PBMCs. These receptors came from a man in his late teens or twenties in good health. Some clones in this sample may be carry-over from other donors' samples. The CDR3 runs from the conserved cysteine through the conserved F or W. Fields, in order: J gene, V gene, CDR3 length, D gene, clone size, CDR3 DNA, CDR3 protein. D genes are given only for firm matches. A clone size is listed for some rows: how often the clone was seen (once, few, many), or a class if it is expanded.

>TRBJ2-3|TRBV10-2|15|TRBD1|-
TGCGCCAGCAGCTTCTCGGGACAGGGGGCGGATACGCAGTATTTT
CASSFSGQGADTQYF
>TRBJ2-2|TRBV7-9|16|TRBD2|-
TGTGCCAGCAGCCCCATGGGCGGGAGATGGACCGGGGAGCTGTTTTTT
CASSPMGGRWTGELFF
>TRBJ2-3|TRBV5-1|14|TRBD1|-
TGCGCCAGCAGCACCGGACAGGGCACAGATACGCAGTATTTT
CASSTGQGTDTQYF
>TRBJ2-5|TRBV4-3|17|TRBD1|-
TGCGCCAGCAGCCAAGATTCTCTGAGGGACAGCCAAGAGACCCAGTACTTC
CASSQDSLRDSQETQYF
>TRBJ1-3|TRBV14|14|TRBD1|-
TGTGCCAGCAGCCTTGACAGGGTGAAGAACACCATATATTTT
CASSLDRVKNTIYF
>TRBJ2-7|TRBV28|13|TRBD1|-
TGTGCCAGCAGTTTATCACAGGGGTACGAGCAGTACTTC
CASSLSQGYEQYF
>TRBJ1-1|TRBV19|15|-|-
TGTGCCAGTTTGGAGTCTAGATTGACATGGACTGAAGCTTTCTTT
CASLESRLTWTEAFF
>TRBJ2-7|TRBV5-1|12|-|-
TGCGCCAGCAGCTTCACGCCCGGCGAGCAGTACTTC
CASSFTPGEQYF
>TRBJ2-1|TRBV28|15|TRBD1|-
TGTGCCAGCAGGGTAGACAGGGGGTTCCACAATGAGCAGTTCTTC
CASRVDRGFHNEQFF
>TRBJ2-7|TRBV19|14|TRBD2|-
TGTGCCAGTAGTAAGTCTAGCGGGAGCTACGAGCAGTACTTC
CASSKSSGSYEQYF
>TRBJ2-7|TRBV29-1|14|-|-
TGCAGCGTCCGGGGGGACACCCTAAACTACGAGCAGTACTTC
CSVRGDTLNYEQYF
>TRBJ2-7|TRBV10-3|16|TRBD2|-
TGTGCCATCAGTGGCTCGGGAGAGGAGGGAGGGCGCGAGCAGTACTTC
CAISGSGEEGGREQYF
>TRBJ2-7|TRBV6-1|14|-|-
TGTGCCAGCAGTGAAGGAGGGGCCCCCTACGAGCAGTACTTC
CASSEGGAPYEQYF
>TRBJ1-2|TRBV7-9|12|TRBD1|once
TGTGCCAGCAGCCCTACAGGGGTCGGCTACACCTTC
CASSPTGVGYTF